This TCR beta chain was profiled in a study of CXCR3-negative and CXCR3-positive naive CD8 T cells. For the study at large: Across all libraries, TRB reads numbered around 140 million, with about 1.5 +/- 0.3 million in each library. Study-wide results and caveats: Both naive subsets, CXCR3-negative and CXCR3-positive, displayed similar TRBV-TRBJ usage, unlike memory cells. In both naive subsets diversity was comparably high, whereas memory CD8+ cells showed much lower diversity. Cryopreserved cells showed partially decreased CXCR3 expression, and most assays used fresh PBMCs.

The study made its TRB cDNA libraries by 5' RACE, adding UMI labels. TCRdb re-called the 5' RACE reads; every CDR3 protein appears as one record, without DNA. The sample holds 92,000 or so distinct CDR3 sequences. As regards this clonotype: Its specificity is unknown.

This sequence originates from a human donor in good health. Some clones in this sample may be carry-over from other donors' samples. The sequenced sample consisted of naive CXCR3- CD8+ T cells from blood. Noted subset: CD45RO-CCR7+CD27+CD95- naive CD8+ T cells lacking CXCR3 (TNR3-).

This CDR3 reads CASSLAGGAYNEQFF. The V call is TRBV7-6, the J call TRBJ2-1; the TCRdb call, TRBD1, lacks DNA for checking. Germline-derived CDR1 and CDR2 are SGHVS and FNYEAQ. This CDR3 spans 15 amino acids.